Listed here are 5 T cell receptor beta chains from one sample, sequenced in a study of OX40 agonist ivuxolimab in advanced cancers. Generated by immunoSEQ multiplex PCR, the TCRdb table keeps only in-frame clones and is missing some. The top ten hold approximately 2.5% of the sample, which has approximately 17,000 clones, roughly 82% seen once. The sample consisted of CD4+ or CD8+ T cells sorted from blood, taken in a trial of the OX40 agonist ivuxolimab. These receptors all stem from an adult with an advanced solid tumor such as melanoma, head and neck, liver or kidney cancer.

The rearrangement uses TRBV6-6 and TRBJ2-7; D perhaps matches TRBD1 (5 bases). V lost 5 bases, J lost 3 bases, and 8 bases lay in between. The CDR3 contains 12 residues. The V gene's germline CDR1 is MNHNY and CDR2 SVGAGI (reference sequence). CDR3 nucleotide sequence: TGTGCCAGCAGTGACACAGGCTACGAGCAGTACTTC. Its protein product is CASSDTGYEQYF.

Worth noting for this clone: The germline gene is not matched at one end of the junction; a read error may be the cause. The chain joins TRBV29-1 to TRBJ1-2; D unclear. The CDR3 has 8 residues. Germline assignment: CDR1 SQVTM and CDR2 ANQGSEA. This CDR3 reads CSVGYPFF. CDR3 nucleotide sequence: TGCAGCGTTGGATACCCGTTCTTC. Variable domain in full (rest from reference TRBV29-1 and TRBJ1-2): SAVISQKPSRDICQRGTSLTIQCQVDSQVTMMFWYRQQPGQSLTLIATANQGSEATYESGFVIDKFPISRPNLTFSTLTVSNMSPEDSSIYLCSVGYPFFGSGTRLTVV.

The J gene is TRBJ2-7, the V gene TRBV6-6; D is possibly TRBD1 (5 bases). CDR3 length: 14 amino acids. In germline, CDR1 is MNHNY, CDR2 SVGAGI (reference sequence). Trimming pared 6 bases from V and 7 bases from J, leaving 19 bases between. CDR3: CASSQDRVGVEQYF. CDR3 sequence (DNA): TGTGCCAGCAGCCAAGACAGAGTCGGAGTGGAGCAGTACTTC.

This sequence joins TRBV19 and TRBJ2-5, with TRBD1 matching 7 bases. Germline CDR1 and CDR2: LNHDA and SQIVND (reference sequence). V lost 5 bases and J lost 3; bases outside the gene matches: 9. The length of the CDR3 is 15 residues. The CDR3 reads CASSGTGTAEETQYF. DNA of the CDR3: TGTGCCAGTAGTGGTACCGGGACAGCGGAAGAGACCCAGTACTTC.

The rearrangement links TRBV4-1 to TRBJ2-1; perhaps TRBD2 as D (6 bases). Per the germline V gene, CDR1 is MGHRA and CDR2 is YSYEKL. Trimming cost V 0 bases and J 1 base, with 16 bases left between them. There are 18 residues in the CDR3. The CDR3 region has the DNA TGCGCCAGCAGCCAAGATCTCCACTCTAGCGAGTCCTACAATGAGCAGTTCTTC. This codes for CASSQDLHSSESYNEQFF.